These 27 T cell receptor beta chains were all obtained from the same sample, sequenced in a study of control samples from healthy donors and cancer patients. The table came from immunoSEQ multiplex PCR; TCRdb's copy has only in-frame clones and leaves some out. The sample gives tens of thousands of clones, approximately 93% of which show up once; roughly 1.5% is in the top ten. Sequenced material: blood. The source is a woman in her twenties or thirties in good health.

DNA of the CDR3: TGTGCCAGCGCGAGGAGCCACCAAGAGACCCAGTACTTC. This encodes CASARSHQETQYF. This chain joins TRBV7-3 and TRBJ2-5, with no clear D. Germline CDR1 and CDR2: SGHTA and FQGTGA. CDR3 size: 13 residues. Between the trimmed V and J ends, which lost 8 bases and 0 bases, there was a span of 10 bases.

The J gene is TRBJ2-7, the V gene TRBV2, with D maybe TRBD2 (6 bases). The CDR3 length is 14 residues. CDR1 and CDR2 (germline): SNHLY, FYNNEI. V lost 7 bases and J lost 0, with 13 bases in between. The CDR3 protein is CASKSRESSYEQYF. Written as DNA, the CDR3 is TGTGCCAGCAAGTCACGGGAGAGCTCCTACGAGCAGTACTTC.

This chain joins TRBV7-3 and TRBJ2-2; TRBD2 matches 7 bases. The junction had 2 bases not matched to a gene; V was cut back by 1 base and J by 0 bases. CDR3 length: 16 residues. The germline V gene has CDR1 SGHTA and CDR2 FQGTGA. In DNA, the CDR3 is TGTGCCAGCAGCTTAATCGGGGGGTCGAACACCGGGGAGCTGTTTTTT. It is translated as CASSLIGGSNTGELFF.

A few counts support this clone. The chain employs TRBV3-1 (or the pseudogene TRBV3-2) and TRBJ2-1; 8 nucleotides match TRBD2. After removal of 0 bases from V and 5 bases from J, the junction contained 12 bases not matched to a gene. This CDR3 has 18 amino acids. Looked up from germline, CDR1 is LGHDT and CDR2 is YNNKEL (reference sequence). CDR3 sequence reads: CASSQDLGAGGEDNEQFF. DNA of the CDR3: TGTGCCAGCAGCCAAGATCTCGGGGCGGGAGGCGAGGACAATGAGCAGTTCTTC.

This sequence joins TRBV21-1 and TRBJ2-7; the table's D call of TRBD1 was not tested on the DNA. TRBV21-1 corresponds to a pseudogene. The length of the CDR3 is 16 residues. The CDR3 is CASRVDGTGKGYEQYF. For the CDR3, the DNA is TGTGCCAGCAGGGTTGACGGGACAGGGAAAGGATACGAGCAGTACTTC.

V is TRBV24-1 and J is TRBJ1-2, with D hard to call. The CDR3 runs 13 residues. CDR1 is KGHDR and CDR2 is SFDVKD in the germline V gene. Deletions cut 4 bases from V and 7 bases from J, with 12 bases between. Written as DNA, the CDR3 is TGTGCCACCAGTGACCACGAGAATTCTGGCTACACCTTC. Residues: CATSDHENSGYTF.

The rearrangement links TRBV6-5 to TRBJ1-4; TRBD1 is a possible D gene (5 bases). Germline values: CDR1 MNHEY, CDR2 SVGAGI. The CDR3 extends over 13 amino acids. The V end was cut by 9 bases, the J end by 8 bases, with 16 bases between. CDR3 protein: CASTGTVWEKLFF. The CDR3 nucleotides are TGTGCCAGTACCGGGACCGTCTGGGAAAAACTGTTTTTT.

The genes are TRBV4-1 and TRBJ2-7; 9 bases agree with TRBD1. In germline, CDR1 is MGHRA, CDR2 YSYEKL. J lost 5 bases, V lost 0 bases, and 5 bases had no gene match. The CDR3 totals 15 residues. Written as DNA, the CDR3 is TGCGCCAGCAGCCAAGAGCGAACAGGGGGCAACGAGCAGTACTTC. Translating it yields CASSQERTGGNEQYF.

The chain combines TRBV5-5 with TRBJ1-2; a weak D match, TRBD1 (5 bases). The CDR3 sequence is 12 residues long. Germline CDR1 and CDR2: SGHKS and YYEKEE (reference sequence). V lost 4 bases to trimming and J lost 4 bases, with 8 bases between them. In DNA, the CDR3 is TGTGCCAGCAGCGGGGACCTCTATGGCTACACCTTC. It translates to CASSGDLYGYTF.

CDR3 in DNA: TGTGCCAGCAGTGATAAAATAGGGTTCTGGCAGCCCCAGCATTTT. Protein sequence: CASSDKIGFWQPQHF. V is TRBV2 and J is TRBJ1-5; D uncertain. From germline, CDR1 is SNHLY and CDR2 FYNNEI. This CDR3 has 15 residues. V was shortened by 3 bases and J by 7 bases, with 16 bases between the two germline ends.

This sequence joins TRBV2 and TRBJ2-7, with a weak D call TRBD2 (5 bases). The length of the CDR3 is 15 residues. Trimming left V 2 bases short and J 0 bases short, with 11 bases between. CDR1 SNHLY and CDR2 FYNNEI come from the germline V gene. CDR3 DNA: TGTGCCAGCAGTGAACTTGGGGAGAGCTCCTACGAGCAGTACTTC. Translated, it gives CASSELGESSYEQYF.

Here the CDR3 reads CASTWGGGVNQPQHF. The CDR3 DNA follows: TGTGCCAGCACTTGGGGTGGTGGTGTAAATCAGCCCCAGCATTTT. The rearrangement joins TRBV5-5 to TRBJ1-5; the D is unclear. Looked up from germline, CDR1 is SGHKS and CDR2 is YYEKEE (reference sequence). V was cut by 6 bases and J by 4 bases, with 17 bases left in between. The CDR3 spans 15 residues. The full variable domain, with the rest looked up from reference TRBV5-5 and TRBJ1-5, is DAGVTQSPTHLIKTRGQQVTLRCSPISGHKSVSWYQQVLGQGPQFIFQYYEKEERGRGNFPDRFSARQFPNYSSELNVNALLLGDSALYLCASTWGGGVNQPQHFGDGTRLSIL.

Note on this clone: Distinct nucleotide sequences in the sample also encode this CDR3. V gene TRBV28 combines with J gene TRBJ2-7; D perhaps matches TRBD1 (5 bases). CDR1 and CDR2 from the germline V gene are MDHEN and SYDVKM. The CDR3 is 13 residues long. V shed 3 bases and J shed 1 base, with 7 bases lying between them. CDR3 coding DNA: TGTGCCAGCAGTTTCCAGGGATCCTACGAGCAGTACTTC. Translated: CASSFQGSYEQYF.

The chain joins TRBV7-9 to TRBJ2-7; D uncertain. Between the trimmed V and J ends, which lost 3 bases and 6 bases, there was a span of 6 bases. The V gene's germline CDR1 is SEHNR and CDR2 FQNEAQ (reference sequence). The length of the CDR3 is 11 residues. The chain's CDR3 is CASSFWGEQYF. As DNA, the CDR3 is TGTGCCAGCAGCTTTTGGGGCGAGCAGTACTTC.

The chain has TRBV11-3 and TRBJ2-1; 9 bases agree with TRBD2. V was clipped by 5 bases and J by 4 bases; unmatched bases: 12. This CDR3 has 17 amino acids. Germline V CDR1 and CDR2: SGHNT, YENEEA. The CDR3 region is CASSPPRAGGYYNEQFF. For the CDR3, the DNA is TGTGCCAGCAGCCCCCCGAGGGCGGGAGGGTATTACAATGAGCAGTTCTTC.

This chain connects TRBV27 to TRBJ1-6, with D unresolved. The ends were cut back, 4 bases at V and 13 bases at J, with 11 bases in the middle. Germline V gene data show CDR1 as MNHEY and CDR2 as SMNVEV (reference sequence). The CDR3 loop spans 12 amino acids. In DNA, the CDR3 is TGTGCCAGCAGTTGGGTGGTCGGGCCCCTCCACTTT. Protein: CASSWVVGPLHF.

The count of this clone is one. The chain joins TRBV7-8 to TRBJ1-1; weak D call: TRBD1 (6 bases). CDR1 SGHVS and CDR2 FQNEAQ come from the germline V gene. Between the trimmed V and J ends, which lost 3 bases and 4 bases, there was a span of 18 bases. The CDR3 is 16 amino acids. CDR3 sequence reads: CASSFGRGGLGTEAFF. CDR3 DNA sequence: TGTGCCAGCAGCTTTGGTAGGGGGGGACTTGGCACTGAAGCTTTCTTT.

The gene calls are TRBV7-6 and TRBJ1-1; D remains unclear. The ends were cut back, 3 bases at V and 5 bases at J, with 13 bases in the middle. CDR1 is SGHVS and CDR2 is FNYEAQ in the germline V gene. The CDR3 extends over 14 amino acids. CDR3 nucleotide sequence: TGTGCCAGCAGCTTTGACACATATGGGACTGAAGCTTTCTTT. It codes for CASSFDTYGTEAFF.

V gene TRBV21-1 combines with J gene TRBJ2-6. TRBV21-1 is flagged as a pseudogene. This CDR3 has 16 residues. Here the CDR3 DNA reads TGTGCCAGCAGCAAAGTGGTACTGGGGGGGGCCAACGTCCTGACTTTC. Amino acid sequence: CASSKVVLGGANVLTF.

This chain joins TRBV5-1 and TRBJ1-1; D unclear. CDR1 is SGHRS, CDR2 YFSETQ, per germline. The CDR3 is 16 amino acids. V dropped 4 bases and J dropped 0 bases, with 16 bases sitting between them. CDR3 in amino acids: CASSSGEGLLNTEAFF. CDR3 nucleotide sequence: TGCGCCAGCAGCAGCGGGGAAGGGCTATTGAACACTGAAGCTTTCTTT.

The V and J genes are TRBV28 and TRBJ1-1, with D tentatively TRBD1 (5 bases). Germline V gene sequence: CDR1 MDHEN, CDR2 SYDVKM. The CDR3 sequence is 16 residues long. V lost 4 bases to trimming and J lost 3 bases, with 18 bases between them. CDR3 in amino acids: CASSSLGLSSYTEAFF. CDR3 nucleotides: TGTGCCAGCAGTTCTTTGGGGCTTTCTTCCTACACTGAAGCTTTCTTT. Together with reference TRBV28 and TRBJ1-1, the CDR3 gives the full variable domain: DVKVTQSSRYLVKRTGEKVFLECVQDMDHENMFWYRQDPGLGLRLIYFSYDVKMKEKGDIPEGYSVSREKKERFSLILESASTNQTSMYLCASSSLGLSSYTEAFFGQGTRLTVV.

The rearrangement joins TRBV6-4 to TRBJ2-3; D might be TRBD2 (5 bases). The CDR3 covers 14 residues. Deletions cut 6 bases from V and 6 bases from J, with 16 bases between. Germline V gene lookup returns CDR1 MRHNA and CDR2 SNTAGT. The CDR3 coding sequence is TGTGCCAGCAGGATGACTCCAAGAGGGGATACGCAGTATTTT. Its translation is CASRMTPRGDTQYF.

This chain links TRBV27 with TRBJ1-1; D is unclear. The germline V gene has CDR1 MNHEY and CDR2 SMNVEV (reference sequence). This CDR3 is 14 amino acids long. V lost 5 bases, J lost 0 bases, and 10 bases lay in between. The DNA of the CDR3 is TGTGCCAGCAGTCAAAGCAGATTGAACACTGAAGCTTTCTTT. Its translation: CASSQSRLNTEAFF.

The V call is TRBV14, the J call TRBJ2-5, with a possible D match to TRBD1 (5 bases). V dropped 1 base and J dropped 3 bases, with 12 bases sitting between them. Germline CDR1 and CDR2: SGHDN and FVKESK. The CDR3 length is 15 residues. In nucleotides, the CDR3 is TGTGCCAGCAGCCAAGGGGGCTTTTTTAAAGAGACCCAGTACTTC. Its translation is CASSQGGFFKETQYF.

The CDR3 nucleotides are TGTGCCAGCAGTTACGGGGCGGGGGGGCCCCAGTACTTC. Protein sequence: CASSYGAGGPQYF. The chain combines TRBV6-5 with TRBJ2-5; the match to TRBD2 covers 9 bases. This CDR3 comprises 13 residues. Germline values: CDR1 MNHEY, CDR2 SVGAGI. V lost 2 bases and J lost 9; bases outside the gene matches: 4.

This clone was counted once. The gene calls are TRBV24-1 and TRBJ1-2; the D is unclear. The germline gives CDR1 KGHDR, CDR2 SFDVKD. CDR3 length: 14 amino acids. Trimming took 4 bases from V and 3 from J, leaving 11 bases between them. CDR3 loop: CATSEAGPHYGYTF. As DNA, the CDR3 is TGTGCCACCAGTGAGGCCGGGCCGCACTATGGCTACACCTTC.

The V call is TRBV12-3 or TRBV12-4, the J call TRBJ1-4; 9 nucleotides align to TRBD1. Trimming removed 6 bases from V and 8 bases from J; junction bases left unmatched: 4. CDR3 size: 13 residues. The CDR3 region has the DNA TGTGCCAGCAGGGGGACAGGGTGGGAAAAACTGTTTTTT. Translating it yields CASRGTGWEKLFF.